Sequencing of this TCR beta chain was carried out in a study of T cell responses to AZD1222 COVID-19 vaccine. Study overall: Doses given second, at about 4 or about 12 weeks, were pooled. Notes on the study in general: At baseline, just five to seven AZD1222 recipients tested seropositive. CD4 TCRs covered the whole spike, strongest at regions 160-218 and 743-854. The donor cohort was predominantly white British with a female majority, and clonal diversity may have been underestimated.

Clones were read by immunoSEQ multiplex PCR, and TCRdb kept only the in-frame ones, dropping some. The sample contains some 160,000 clones, just under 95% of which appear only once. About this clone: Its antigen is undetermined.

The length of the CDR3 is 13 residues. The V gene lost 5 bases and the J gene lost 5 bases, with 11 bases spanning the gap. Germline CDR1 SGHVS, CDR2 FQNEAQ. The receptor comes from an adult in good health. The rearrangement uses TRBV7-8 and TRBJ2-3; D is perhaps TRBD1 or TRBD2 (6 bases each). The sample was peripheral blood, taken on day 0 of AZD1222 vaccination. The CDR3 sequence is CASSIKGGDTQYF. CDR3 DNA: TGTGCCAGCAGCATAAAGGGGGGAGATACGCAGTATTTT.